This entry lists 31 T cell receptor beta chains sequenced from one sample in a study of T-cell reconstitution after alpha-beta-depleted transplantation in children. Preparation of the TCRbeta library was carried out with unique molecular identifiers. One entry per CDR3 protein results from TCRdb running MiXCR on the PCR reads. The top ten clones hold 2% of a sample with 480,000 or so distinct CDR3 sequences, 8% to 11% of them seen once. The source was PBMCs, collected before TCRalphabeta/CD19-depleted stem cell transplant. The receptors come from a child under 10 years old with inherited bone marrow failure, due to receive a stem cell transplant.

The chain is built from TRBV20-1 and TRBJ2-4; 7 bases line up with TRBD2. Germline CDR1 DFQATT, CDR2 SNEGSKA (reference sequence). CDR3 size: 19 residues. V lost 0 bases to trimming and J lost 3 bases; unmatched junction nucleotides: 17. CDR3 in amino acids: CSARDDGSGGSKSKNIQYF. The CDR3 DNA follows: TGCAGTGCTAGAGATGATGGGTCGGGGGGATCAAAAAGCAAAAACATTCAGTACTTC.

In this sample, this clonotype turned up many times. V usage is TRBV28 and J usage is TRBJ2-7; either TRBD1 or TRBD2 may supply D (5 bases each). The CDR3 sequence is 18 residues long. V lost 3 bases to trimming and J lost 0 bases, with 21 bases between them. CDR1 is MDHEN, CDR2 SYDVKM, per germline. This chain's CDR3 is CASSFYRKRTGSSYEQYF. CDR3 DNA sequence: TGTGCCAGCAGTTTCTACAGGAAAAGGACTGGGAGCTCCTACGAGCAGTACTTC.

This clonotype was seen many times. The chain is built from TRBV7-9 and TRBJ1-1; 7 nucleotides agree with TRBD1. CDR1 and CDR2 from the germline V gene are SEHNR and FQNEAQ (reference sequence). CDR3 length equals 14 residues. With 1 base clipped from V and 3 bases from J, the junction kept 2 bases outside the gene matches. CDR3 amino acids: CASSLEQGYTEAFF. The CDR3 nucleotides read TGTGCCAGCAGCTTAGAACAGGGGTACACTGAAGCTTTCTTT.

Remarks on this clonotype: A much larger clone lies a single base off, so this may be a read error. The chain uses TRBV6-1 and TRBJ1-5; weak D call: TRBD1 (5 bases). This CDR3 has 16 amino acids. CDR1 is MNHNS, CDR2 SASEGT, per germline. V was trimmed by 7 bases and J by 5 bases, leaving 21 bases between them. The CDR3 loop reads CASNMNRARAYQPQHF. The CDR3, as DNA: TGTGCCAGCAATATGAATCGGGCCAGGGCTTATCAGCCCCAGCATTTT.

This clonotype was seen many times. V and J are TRBV5-1 and TRBJ2-4; weak D call: TRBD2 (7 bases). Between the trimmed V and J ends, which lost 0 bases and 8 bases, there was a span of 12 bases. Germline CDR1 reads SGHRS; CDR2 reads YFSETQ. The CDR3 contains 14 residues. CDR3 in amino acids: CASSLGQGRDIQYF. In DNA form, the CDR3 reads TGCGCCAGCAGCTTGGGCCAGGGGAGGGACATTCAGTACTTC.

This clonotype was seen many times. The chain is built from TRBV20-1 and TRBJ1-5, with D tentatively TRBD1 (6 bases). This CDR3 is built from 14 residues. Germline lookup yields CDR1 DFQATT and CDR2 SNEGSKA (reference sequence). Between the trimmed V and J ends, which lost 3 bases and 5 bases, there was a span of 14 bases. The chain's CDR3 is CSASPGAPYQPQHF. CDR3 DNA sequence: TGCAGTGCTAGTCCAGGGGCGCCCTATCAGCCCCAGCATTTT.

This chain links TRBV5-1 with TRBJ1-5; D gene ambiguous. Looked up from germline, CDR1 is SGHRS and CDR2 is YFSETQ. This CDR3 has 23 amino acids. Trimming pared 7 bases from V and 2 bases from J, leaving 40 bases between. The CDR3 bases are TGCGCCAGCCCGCATCCCCAAACGCTTGGGAGGGAAACGGAGAGGGTGGGCAATCAGCCCCAGCATTTT. Its protein product is CASPHPQTLGRETERVGNQPQHF.

The chain uses TRBV11-2 and TRBJ1-2; a possible D gene is TRBD1 (6 bases). Germline assignment: CDR1 SGHAT and CDR2 FQNNGV. The CDR3 sequence is 17 residues long. Trimming stripped 1 base from V and 0 bases from J, with 15 bases between. CDR3 loop: CASSLGLQWGPNYGYTF. CDR3 in DNA: TGTGCCAGCAGCTTAGGGTTACAGTGGGGGCCTAACTATGGCTACACCTTC.

About this clonotype itself: A much more abundant neighbour one base away suggests this may be a read error. The chain couples TRBV6-2 or TRBV6-3 to TRBJ1-5; D ambiguous. The CDR3 covers 11 residues. Germline lookup yields CDR1 MNHEY and CDR2 SVGEGT. The CDR3 reads CARSSGATQHF. The CDR3 nucleotides are TGTGCCAGGAGTTCAGGAGCGACCCAGCATTTT.

This chain connects TRBV6-1 to TRBJ2-1, with 7 bases aligning to TRBD2. The CDR3 loop spans 14 amino acids. The J segment lost 4 bases and the V segment lost 6 bases, leaving 6 bases of the junction unmatched. Germline V gene data show CDR1 as MNHNS and CDR2 as SASEGT. The CDR3 here is CASSPAGLYNEQFF. CDR3 DNA: TGTGCCAGCAGCCCAGCGGGGCTATACAATGAGCAGTTCTTC.

This clonotype came up many times. The chain uses TRBV5-1 and TRBJ2-7, with TRBD2 matching over 11 bases. CDR1 and CDR2 from the germline V gene are SGHRS and YFSETQ. The CDR3 spans 15 residues. V shed 4 bases and J 2 bases; nucleotides not matched to a gene: 5. CDR3 sequence: CASSTGLAETYEQYF. The CDR3 DNA is TGCGCCAGCAGCACGGGACTAGCGGAAACCTACGAGCAGTACTTC.

This clonotype was detected a few times. J is TRBJ2-2 and V is TRBV5-1, with D possibly being TRBD2 (5 bases). The CDR3 runs 17 residues. CDR1 and CDR2 (germline): SGHRS, YFSETQ. V shed 2 bases and J shed 4 bases, with 18 bases lying between them. The CDR3 coding sequence is TGCGCCAGCAGCTTAATTGGTGGACTGGCTTCCACCGGGGAGCTGTTTTTT. It is translated as CASSLIGGLASTGELFF. Drawing the rest from reference TRBV5-1 and TRBJ2-2, the complete variable domain is KAGVTQTPRYLIKTRGQQVTLSCSPISGHRSVSWYQQTPGQGLQFLFEYFSETQRNKGNFPGRFSGRQFSNSRSEMNVSTLELGDSALYLCASSLIGGLASTGELFFGEGSRLTVL.

Worth noting for this clonotype: Being one base from a much bigger clone, this may be a read error. The CDR3 spells CASSSQTSGIPINSYEQYF. The CDR3 region has the DNA TGTGCCAGCAGTTCCCAAACTAGCGGGATCCCGATTAACTCCTACGAGCAGTACTTC. The V and J genes are TRBV28 and TRBJ2-7; TRBD2 agrees at 10 bases. J lost 0 bases, V lost 4 bases, and 15 bases had no gene match. CDR1 is MDHEN and CDR2 is SYDVKM in the germline V gene. The CDR3 extends over 19 amino acids.

At least ten counts were recorded for this clonotype. The chain combines TRBV4-2 with TRBJ2-3; the D gene is possibly TRBD1 (5 bases). The CDR3 extends over 13 amino acids. The germline CDR1 and CDR2 sequences are LGHNA and YNFKEQ. Trimming cost V 3 bases and J 6 bases, with 10 bases left between them. CDR3 bases: TGTGCCAGCAGCCACCTAGGGGCCGATACGCAGTATTTT. Protein sequence: CASSHLGADTQYF.

This clonotype was counted ten times or more. This chain joins TRBV27 and TRBJ2-5, with D tentatively TRBD1 or TRBD2 (5 bases each). The CDR3 is 15 residues long. In germline, CDR1 is MNHEY, CDR2 SMNVEV (reference sequence). V was cut by 3 bases and J by 4 bases, with 15 bases left in between. CDR3 amino acids: CASSFRIGDLETQYF. The CDR3 DNA reads TGTGCCAGCAGTTTCAGGATAGGGGACCTAGAGACCCAGTACTTC.

This clonotype was recorded at least ten times. This sequence joins TRBV12-3 or TRBV12-4 and TRBJ1-4, with D perhaps matching TRBD1 (5 bases). CDR3 length: 14 residues. V lost 6 bases to trimming and J lost 5 bases, with 13 bases between them. The CDR3 protein is CASSPGGRNEKLFF. CDR3 sequence (DNA): TGTGCCAGCAGCCCGGGGGGGAGGAATGAAAAACTGTTTTTT.

This clonotype came up many times. The chain has TRBV7-2 and TRBJ1-1; D not resolved. This CDR3 has 13 amino acids. Germline V gives CDR1 SGHTA, CDR2 FQGNSA. Trimming shortened V by 3 bases and J by 6 bases, and 11 bases separated the two germline ends. The CDR3 bases are TGTGCCAGCAGCTTTAGTTTGTCTTCTGAAGCTTTCTTT. Protein: CASSFSLSSEAFF.

This clonotype was counted at least ten times. V is TRBV10-1 and J is TRBJ2-2, with D uncertain. V lost 8 bases and J 2 bases, leaving 12 bases between the germline ends. Germline V gives CDR1 WNHNN, CDR2 SYGVQD (reference sequence). The CDR3 spans 14 residues. CDR3 sequence: CASGGRPNTGELFF. For the CDR3, the DNA is TGCGCCAGCGGCGGCAGGCCAAACACCGGGGAGCTGTTTTTT.

This clonotype was picked up many times. The chain links TRBV29-1 to TRBJ2-3; tentative D call: TRBD1 (5 bases). Looked up from germline, CDR1 is SQVTM and CDR2 is ANQGSEA. There are 14 residues in the CDR3. Trimming took 3 bases from V and 2 from J, leaving 12 bases between them. In DNA form, the CDR3 reads TGCAGCGTTGACCAGGGCAGGGCCACAGATACGCAGTATTTT. Translation: CSVDQGRATDTQYF.

This clonotype was seen a few times. This may stem from a read error, because a much larger clone lies one nucleotide away. This CDR3 reads CASSPEGFSYNEQFF. The CDR3 region has the DNA TGTGCCAGCAGCCCTGAGGGTTTCTCCTACAATGAGCAGTTCTTC. The V gene is TRBV11-2, the J gene TRBJ2-1; the D gene is possibly TRBD2 (5 bases). The germline gives CDR1 SGHAT, CDR2 FQNNGV. The ends were cut back, 5 bases at V and 0 bases at J, with 11 bases in the middle. CDR3 size: 15 residues.

This clonotype was picked up many times. CDR3 DNA: TGTGCCAGCAGTTACCGGAGAGCTAGCACAGATACGCAGTATTTT. Its translation is CASSYRRASTDTQYF. This chain connects TRBV6-5 to TRBJ2-3, with unresolved D. Germline V gives CDR1 MNHEY, CDR2 SVGAGI. The germline V and J ends were trimmed by 2 bases and 0 bases, with 9 bases remaining between them. This CDR3 has 15 amino acids.

This clonotype was counted many times. This chain joins TRBV29-1 and TRBJ1-2, with TRBD1 as a possible D gene (5 bases). Trimming removed 2 bases at V and 3 bases at J, with 10 bases between. The CDR3 has 13 amino acids. Germline V gene data show CDR1 as SQVTM and CDR2 as ANQGSEA. The CDR3 sequence: CSVESGTDYGYTF. The CDR3 nucleotides are TGCAGCGTTGAATCAGGGACGGACTATGGCTACACCTTC.

The gene calls are TRBV20-1 and TRBJ2-5, with 11 positions matching TRBD2. The CDR3 is 15 amino acids. The trim removed 4 bases at V and 2 bases at J, leaving 6 bases unmatched. Germline loops: CDR1 DFQATT, CDR2 SNEGSKA (reference sequence). This CDR3 is CSATTSGSRQETQYF. CDR3 nucleotide sequence: TGCAGTGCTACTACTAGCGGGAGTCGGCAAGAGACCCAGTACTTC.

The chain couples TRBV19 to TRBJ2-1, with TRBD2 matching over 8 bases. The germline gives CDR1 LNHDA, CDR2 SQIVND (reference sequence). This CDR3 is 16 amino acids long. Unmatched junction bases numbered 6, after V lost 5 bases and J lost 0 bases. The CDR3 coding sequence is TGTGCCAGTAGTGGGGTAGCGGGGAACTCCTACAATGAGCAGTTCTTC. Protein: CASSGVAGNSYNEQFF. The variable domain in full, completed from reference TRBV19 and TRBJ2-1, reads DGGITQSPKYLFRKEGQNVTLSCEQNLNHDAMYWYRQDPGQGLRLIYYSQIVNDFQKGDIAEGYSVSREKKESFPLTVTSAQKNPTAFYLCASSGVAGNSYNEQFFGPGTRLTVL.

The chain links TRBV20-1 to TRBJ1-1, with unresolved D. V was cut by 2 bases and J by 7 bases, with 14 bases left in between. Germline lookup yields CDR1 DFQATT and CDR2 SNEGSKA (reference sequence). The CDR3 runs to 13 residues. The CDR3 nucleotides are TGCAGTGCTAGATTGGATTCCGGGAATGAAGCTTTCTTT. Its protein product is CSARLDSGNEAFF.

In this sample, this clonotype turned up many times. The chain joins TRBV25-1 to TRBJ1-2, with D unresolved. Trimming cost V 1 base and J 1 base, with 7 bases left between them. The germline V gene has CDR1 MGHDK and CDR2 SYGVNS. The CDR3 totals 14 residues. CDR3 protein: CASSEFGINYGYTF. The DNA for the CDR3 is TGTGCCAGCAGTGAATTTGGGATTAACTATGGCTACACCTTC.

Ten or more counts support this clonotype. The rearrangement links TRBV4-3 to TRBJ2-7; D is possibly TRBD2 (6 bases). Germline V lookup: CDR1 LGHNA, CDR2 YSLEER. This CDR3 spans 17 amino acids. The germline V and J ends were trimmed by 4 bases and 0 bases, with 19 bases remaining between them. CDR3 nucleotides: TGCGCCAGCAGCCGAGGGTTTGGGGCGGGAAGCTCCTACGAGCAGTACTTC. Its protein is CASSRGFGAGSSYEQYF.

This clonotype was recorded a few times. This chain joins TRBV7-9 and TRBJ1-1; D gene unclear. Germline CDR1 is SEHNR and CDR2 is FQNEAQ (reference sequence). The length of the CDR3 is 12 residues. The V end lost 8 bases, the J end lost 0 bases, and 7 bases lay between the germline ends. CDR3 DNA: TGTGCCAGCTGCGCGATGAACACTGAAGCTTTCTTT. This codes for CASCAMNTEAFF.

In its sample, this clonotype was seen a few times. The chain carries TRBV3-1 and TRBJ2-5, with D possibly matching TRBD2 (5 bases). The CDR3 is 14 amino acids. V was trimmed by 1 base and J by 5 bases, leaving 11 bases between them. CDR1 and CDR2 from the germline V gene are LGHDT and YNNKEL (reference sequence). CDR3 sequence reads: CASSQAGRWETQYF. The CDR3, as DNA: TGTGCCAGCAGCCAAGCGGGAAGGTGGGAGACCCAGTACTTC.

This clonotype has a count of ten or more. The chain has TRBV7-8 and TRBJ2-6; either TRBD1 or TRBD2 may fit D (5 bases each). CDR3 length: 19 amino acids. CDR1 is SGHVS, CDR2 FQNEAQ, per germline. Trimming left V 6 bases short and J 4 bases short, with 25 bases between. Here the CDR3 reads CASSSIIPSLGTGANVLTF. In DNA form, the CDR3 reads TGTGCCAGCAGTTCTATTATCCCCTCGCTGGGGACCGGGGCCAACGTCCTGACTTTC.

The chain is built from TRBV20-1 and TRBJ2-1; D is undetermined. The CDR3 runs 16 residues. Trimming pared 1 base from V and 0 bases from J, leaving 13 bases between. Germline V gene sequence: CDR1 DFQATT, CDR2 SNEGSKA (reference sequence). CDR3 protein: CSARAQSYTSYNEQFF. The DNA of the CDR3 is TGCAGTGCTAGAGCCCAGAGTTACACCTCCTACAATGAGCAGTTCTTC.